This is a list of T cell receptor beta chains from one sample in a study of human T cells and chemical hapten exposure. TCRdb fed the RACE reads into MiXCR, producing one record per CDR3 protein. The top ten hold over 2% of the sample, which has over 100,000 distinct CDR3 sequences, roughly 10% seen once. The source was whole blood, collected in connection with sensitization to the hapten diphenylcyclopropenone (DPC). The receptor source for this set is a woman in her fifties or sixties with alopecia areata. Some clones in this sample may be carry-over from other donors' samples. The CDR3 runs from the conserved cysteine through the conserved F or W. D genes are given only for firm matches. Clone size is stated in some rows and not others, as once, few, many or a class when expanded.

V gene,D gene,J gene,clone size,CDR3 DNA,CDR3 protein
TRBV25-1,.,TRBJ1-5,.,TGTGCCAGCAGTGAATGGTCTAGCGGGGGGGCAGATACGCAGCATTTT,CASSEWSSGGADTQHF
TRBV29-1,TRBD1,TRBJ2-3,few,TGCAGCGTTTGGGACCCCCAGGGGGCAGATACGCAGTATTTT,CSVWDPQGADTQYF
TRBV3-1,.,TRBJ1-1,many,TGTGCCAGCAGCGTGACAGAGAACACTGAAGCTTTCTTT,CASSVTENTEAFF
TRBV6-2/TRBV6-3,.,TRBJ1-5,.,TGTGCCAGCAGTTACTCGATACAGGGTGGGGAGAATCAGCCCCAGCATTTT,CASSYSIQGGENQPQHF
TRBV10-3,.,TRBJ2-7,.,TGTGCCATCAGTGTATGGGCAGGGCGAGATGCCTACGAGCAGTACTTC,CAISVWAGRDAYEQYF
TRBV28,.,TRBJ2-7,.,TGTGCCAGCAGTTTAAGGGGGAGGCCCTACGAGCAGTACTTC,CASSLRGRPYEQYF
TRBV7-2,.,TRBJ2-7,few,TGTGCCAGCAGCTTAGAGGGGGTCGGAAGCTACGAGCAGTACTTC,CASSLEGVGSYEQYF
TRBV7-3,.,TRBJ2-1,many,TGTGCCAGCAGCCTCAATCTGGGTCAGGGCAATGAGCAGTTCTTC,CASSLNLGQGNEQFF
TRBV9,.,TRBJ1-6,.,TGTGCCAGCAGCGTGGGGATTACTGATTCACCCCTCCACTTT,CASSVGITDSPLHF
TRBV28,.,TRBJ2-7,many,TGTGCCAGCAGTCGCGAGGTGCGGGGTCGGGAGCAGTACTTC,CASSREVRGREQYF
TRBV21-1,.,TRBJ2-1,few,TGTGCCAGCAGCTCGCAAAAGTACAATGAGCAGTTCTTC,CASSSQKYNEQFF
TRBV7-9,TRBD2,TRBJ2-3,.,TGTGCCAGCAGCGGGAGGGACACAGATACGCAGTATTTT,CASSGRDTDTQYF
TRBV11-2,.,TRBJ2-3,few,TGTGCCAGCAGCTTGGAGGGGGATACAGATACGCAGTATTTT,CASSLEGDTDTQYF
TRBV6-5,.,TRBJ1-2,.,TGTGCCAGCAGTTACTCGAGATGGGTGGGGACTAACTATGGCTACACCTTC,CASSYSRWVGTNYGYTF
TRBV5-1,.,TRBJ1-1,.,TGCGCCAGCAGCTTGGGAAGGTCCGGGGGGAACACTGAAGCTTTCTTT,CASSLGRSGGNTEAFF
TRBV28,TRBD1,TRBJ1-1,few,TGTGCCAGCACCCGGACAGGGGGCCGGACTGAAGCTTTCTTT,CASTRTGGRTEAFF
TRBV12-3/TRBV12-4,.,TRBJ1-5,many,TGTGCCAGCAGCCGGGGACCCCTTCAGCCCCAGCATTTT,CASSRGPLQPQHF
TRBV7-2,.,TRBJ1-1,few,TGTGCCAGCAGCTTAGACCCACAGGTGAACACTGAAGCTTTCTTT,CASSLDPQVNTEAFF
TRBV19,TRBD2,TRBJ2-3,.,TGTGCCAGTAGTATCTTGGGACTAGGAGGGACAGATACGCAGTATTTT,CASSILGLGGTDTQYF
TRBV19,TRBD1,TRBJ2-7,few,TGTGCCAGTAGTCATCCGGGACAGGGGCAGTACGAGCAGTACTTC,CASSHPGQGQYEQYF
TRBV10-3,TRBD1,TRBJ2-3,few,TGTGCCATCGGCGGGACAGGGCGATCAGATACGCAGTATTTT,CAIGGTGRSDTQYF